The T cell receptor beta chain described here comes from a study of blood T cell repertoires in COVID-19 (TCRdb year 2020). Study-level background: The collaborator samples originated in the United States, Italy and Spain and spanned the acute and convalescent phases of COVID-19. The material from the prospective study consisted of cDNA or gDNA derived from T cells, B-cell-depleted T cells, or PBMCs. Nearly every sample came with metadata listing a de-identified subject ID, COVID-19 status, age in years and sex. The samples were drawn from the first 160 participants of the ongoing ImmuneRACE study and from under 1,500 subjects provided by 6 global collaborators. The repertoires were released in a freely available public database intended as a resource for research on the immune response to SARS-CoV-2. Where available, HLA class I and class II types were taken from metadata supplied by the sample provider and were not determined by assay-based typing. Deeply sampled blood TCRbeta repertoires from subjects exposed to, actively infected with, or recovered from COVID-19 were included in the dataset. The paper's findings and limits, for the study overall: The amount of clinical and demographic metadata varied by source and participant and was provided uncurated.

This clone was seen only once. This clone's antigen is unknown. Base qualities are not provided; no much larger clone lies one nucleotide away. Samples from volunteer blood donors who had recovered from COVID-19 were contributed by a second Seattle source. The collaborating institutions used their own protocols to collect whole blood in K2EDTA tubes. For TCRbeta analysis, collaborators shipped samples as frozen whole blood, isolated PBMCs, or DNA extracted from either of those sample types. The immunoSEQ Assay, a bias-controlled multiplex PCR, was used to amplify TCRbeta CDR3 regions from genomic DNA. From the authors' description of their analysis: The number of nucleated cells in each sample was estimated by amplification of reference gene primers within the assay. To quantify the absolute abundance of each unique TCRbeta CDR3 rearrangement, sequence reads were collapsed and filtered. For each sample, productive Simpson clonality was calculated as the square root of Simpson's diversity index over productive rearrangements. This immuneACCESS table, as held by TCRdb, lists in-frame sequences with V and J called but not all clones. Of the missing ones, under half trace to an unresolved V gene in checked studies; the others have no known cause. V and J calls plus clone size are reproduced from that table; the DNA served to infer D and trimming. Counted in this sample were about 310,000 clones; about 90% of them appeared once. Of the sample, about 8% falls within the top ten clones.

From its cysteine to its phenylalanine, the CDR3 spans 14 amino acids. CDR3 DNA only is kept here, 42 bases in frame from base 1. After removal of 6 bases from V and 3 bases from J, the junction retains 7 bases not matched to a gene. CDR1 MGHDK and CDR2 SYGVNS were looked up in the germline V gene. Sequencing used peripheral blood. This chain joins TRBV25-1 to TRBJ1-2, with TRBD1 matching 7 junction bases. The TCR originated in a woman between 45 and 60 years old who had recovered from COVID-19. At the DNA level, the sequence is TGTGCCAGCAGGGCAGGGGGTTATGACTATGGCTACACCTTC. This translates into CASRAGGYDYGYTF.